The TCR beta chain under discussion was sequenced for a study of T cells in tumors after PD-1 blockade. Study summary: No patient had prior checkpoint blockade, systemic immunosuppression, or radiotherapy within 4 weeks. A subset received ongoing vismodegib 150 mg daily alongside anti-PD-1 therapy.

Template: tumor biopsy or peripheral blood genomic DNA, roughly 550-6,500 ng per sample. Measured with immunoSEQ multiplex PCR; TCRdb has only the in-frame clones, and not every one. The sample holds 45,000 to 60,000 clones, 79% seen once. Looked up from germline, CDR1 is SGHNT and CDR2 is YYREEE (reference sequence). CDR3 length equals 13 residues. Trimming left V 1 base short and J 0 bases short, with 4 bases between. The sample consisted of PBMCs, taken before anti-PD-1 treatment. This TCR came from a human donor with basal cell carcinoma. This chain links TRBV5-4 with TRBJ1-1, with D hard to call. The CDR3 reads CASSLNMNTEAFF. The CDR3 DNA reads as TGTGCCAGCAGCTTGAATATGAACACTGAAGCTTTCTTT.